The source of this TCR beta chain is a study of shared clonotypes between healthy human individuals (dated by TCRdb to the early 2020s). With regard to the full study: The cohort included three men and two women between 18 and 49 years of age. For each donor, CD4 naive and CD4 memory were each run on three plates, CD8 naive on two plates, and CD8 memory on one plate. To estimate repertoire size and how much clonotypes are shared between individuals, the study performed deep sequencing of blood TCR repertoires from roughly five healthy adults. Different laboratories and diverse techniques were used to prepare libraries and sequence TCR repertoires, to increase sequencing depth and limit assay-specific biases. Each donor's leukapheresis produced roughly between roughly 0.9 and 8.9 billion PBMCs. What the work shows at the level of the full study, not this receptor alone: Estimated clonotype richness was generally larger for naive than for memory subsets. Even with the large sequencing depth, rarefaction of the sorted-subset datasets indicated that sequencing was incomplete. The small number of donors limited the genetic and exposure-history diversity represented. Sharing across a few donors was observed for 5% to 6.5% of naive CD4, over 3% of naive CD8, over 2% of memory CD4, and roughly 0.4% of memory CD8 clonotypes. Clonotypes shared by all four sorted-subset donors showed higher generation probabilities than non-shared clonotypes. Sampling was limited to blood, and TCR repertoires in tissue likely differ from TCR repertoires in blood. Based on pairwise subsampling, the degree of clonotype sharing among donors was expected to be affected by sequencing depth.

TCR CDR3 regions were amplified from genomic DNA by multiplex PCR using the deep immunoSEQ assay. Extracted genomic DNA from each cell subset was distributed evenly across all wells of several immunoSEQ 96-well plates, and each plate was treated as a replicate. Each replicate PCR for sorted subsets received 150 to 250 ng genomic DNA, equal to tens of thousands of T cell genomes. Purified libraries were quantified with a Qubit 3.0 fluorometer, sized on a Bioanalyzer 2100, and re-quantified with the KAPA Library Quantification kit. Every immunoSEQ 96-well plate was sequenced on a separate single-read 150-cycle Illumina NextSeq 550 flow cell. On the authors' methods: The immunoSEQ output contained only junctional sequences without quality scores, so filtering could not match that applied to full-length reads. Sequences were annotated with PyIR, a Python wrapper for IgBLAST v1.9, using IMGT germline references to assign V/J genes and CDR3. Reads with weak V/J assignments (E-value above 1e-6), missing CDR3, stop codons, out-of-frame junctions, or ambiguous translated residues were removed. V3J clonotypes were defined as sequences sharing an identical inferred V gene, J gene, and CDR3 amino acid sequence. Percentage overlap between repertoires was calculated by dividing the number of shared unique clonotypes by the size of the smaller repertoire. RTK rarefaction, the Chao1 estimator, and Recon v2.1 estimates of unobserved clonotypes were used to assess repertoire richness. Generation probabilities for all TCRbeta clonotypes obtained by the gDNA method from four donors were computed using OLGA. TCRdb obtained this table from immuneACCESS and retained in-frame rearrangements with V and J assigned. These tables miss some clones; where compared with another copy, unresolved V genes account for less than half of the shortfall, and the remainder is unexplained. The D gene and trimming were derived from the DNA, and the V and J assignments and clone size from that table. In all, the sample holds about 980,000 clones, and 76% of those were seen once. Of the sample, about 1.5% falls within the top ten clones.

Healthy HIV-negative adults with no recently reported acute infections or vaccinations were included as donors. Only Caucasian adults living in Nashville, Tennessee, USA were represented among the donors. CD4+ T cells were enriched through magnetic negative selection, after which naive cells were positively selected on CD45RA and the remaining negative fraction served as the memory subset. Blood was obtained by leukapheresis, after which PBMCs were separated by Ficoll-Histopaque density gradient centrifugation and cryopreserved in liquid nitrogen vapor phase. Purity and quantity of every magnetically sorted T cell population were checked by analytical flow cytometry. Each sorted fraction had its genomic DNA isolated and then quantified by UV absorbance on a Nanodrop 2000c. Turning to this clone: Which antigen it targets is not known. Base qualities are missing; no much larger clone stands one base away.

The sequence came from a man younger than 30 in good health. The sample comprised memory CD4+ T cells sorted from blood. The cell subset or site label here, explained by the study, means: CD45RA-negative fraction.

Here the CDR3 is given as CSAVAGLTYEQYF. Read as DNA, the sequence is TGCAGCGCTGTTGCGGGACTCACCTACGAGCAGTACTTC. The receptor chain draws on TRBV29-1 and TRBJ2-5; a tentative D call is TRBD2 (6 bases match). The tail of the sequence fits TRBJ2-7 better, so the J call may be wrong. The germline V gene specifies SQVTM as CDR1 and ANQGSEA as CDR2. Including cysteine and phenylalanine, the CDR3 has 13 amino acids. Only the CDR3 part of the read is kept: 39 bases, read in frame from the first base.